There are many counts of the clone carrying this TCR beta chain. The antigen remains unidentified. The data originate from a study of T-cell memory formation after mild COVID-19. V lost 2 bases and J 6 bases, leaving 6 bases between the germline ends. The CDR3 is made up of 12 amino acids. General observations from the study: The SARS-CoV-2 specificity of second-wave clones reaching peak at day 37 remained unverified. The study found contracting CD4+ clones mainly in CM and EM and contracting CD8+ clones in EMRA. There was a balanced CD4/CD8 profile in clones contracting day 15 to 85, and later expanders leaned CD4+.

TCRdb reprocessed the 5' RACE reads via MiXCR and lists one record per CDR3 protein. The sample yields 92,000 or so distinct CDR3 sequences, roughly an eighth seen once. The specimen sequenced was PBMCs or a T cell subset sorted from them (not recorded which). The chain carries TRBV12-3 or TRBV12-4 and TRBJ2-3; no definite D call. The TCR sequence derives from an adult woman who had mild COVID-19 (a few samples of this study predate the infection). Cell type and time point are not known. The CDR3 DNA sequence: TGTGCCAGCAGTTTACCAGGCGATACGCAGTATTTT. Translating it yields CASSLPGDTQYF.